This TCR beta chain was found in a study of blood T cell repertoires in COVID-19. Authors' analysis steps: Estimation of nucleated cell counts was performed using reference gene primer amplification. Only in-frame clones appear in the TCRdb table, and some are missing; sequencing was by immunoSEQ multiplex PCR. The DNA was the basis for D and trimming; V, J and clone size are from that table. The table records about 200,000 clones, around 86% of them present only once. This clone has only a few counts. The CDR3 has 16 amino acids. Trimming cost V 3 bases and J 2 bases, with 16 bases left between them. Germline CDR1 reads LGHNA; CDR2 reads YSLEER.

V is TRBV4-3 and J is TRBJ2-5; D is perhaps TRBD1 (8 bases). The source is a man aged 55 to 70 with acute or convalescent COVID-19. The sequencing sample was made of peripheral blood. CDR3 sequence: CASSQRTGGGQETQYF. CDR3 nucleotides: TGCGCCAGCAGCCAGCGCACAGGGGGGGGACAAGAGACCCAGTACTTC.